The 8 T cell receptor beta chains below come from one sample, sequenced in a study of T cell repertoires in cytomegalovirus infection. The antigens for these receptors are not known. TCRdb reprocessed the reads via MiXCR and lists one record per CDR3 protein. Here the sample spans about 360,000 distinct CDR3 sequences, about a third being singletons. Source: cultured PBMCs, taken from culture after CMV antigen stimulation. These receptors all stem from a human donor in good health (CMV status not recorded). Some clones in this sample may be carry-over from other donors' samples.

V is TRBV7-2 and J is TRBJ2-2; 7 bases agree with TRBD1. Looked up from germline, CDR1 is SGHTA and CDR2 is FQGNSA. The length of the CDR3 is 14 residues. The V segment lost 8 bases and the J segment 0 bases; nucleotides outside the gene matches: 3. CDR3 sequence (DNA): TGTGCCAGCGGGGACAGATCGAACACCGGGGAGCTGTTTTTT. It is translated as CASGDRSNTGELFF.

This clonotype was found a few times. The J gene is TRBJ2-1, the V gene TRBV12-5, with 16 bases that match TRBD2. The J segment lost 1 base and the V segment lost 7 bases, leaving 16 bases of the junction unmatched. Germline CDR1 reads LGHNT; CDR2 reads FRNRAP. This CDR3 has 21 amino acids. The CDR3 here is CASAERGPGTSGRVSYNEQFF. DNA of the CDR3: TGTGCTAGTGCCGAGAGGGGACCCGGGACTAGCGGGAGGGTATCCTACAATGAGCAGTTCTTC.

In this sample, this clonotype turned up many times. The chain joins TRBV7-2 to TRBJ1-1; D is unclear. Germline lookup yields CDR1 SGHTA and CDR2 FQGNSA. The ends were cut back, 5 bases at V and 4 bases at J, with 17 bases in the middle. The CDR3 totals 15 residues. The CDR3 DNA reads as TGTGCCAGCAGCGCGGGCGGTGGGAGAGGCACTGAAGCTTTCTTT. As protein: CASSAGGGRGTEAFF.

This chain joins TRBV7-6 and TRBJ1-1; D unresolved. V dropped 5 bases and J dropped 1 base, with 8 bases sitting between them. This CDR3 region has 13 residues. The germline CDR1 and CDR2 sequences are SGHVS and FNYEAQ. The DNA for the CDR3 is TGTGCCAGCAGCGGGAGAGGGAACACTGAAGCTTTCTTT. Translation gives CASSGRGNTEAFF.

This chain connects TRBV10-3 to TRBJ1-1; D possibly corresponds to TRBD1 (6 bases). This CDR3 has 13 amino acids. Deletions cut 4 bases from V and 5 bases from J, with 11 bases between. Germline V gene lookup returns CDR1 ENHRY and CDR2 SYGVKD. The CDR3 region is CAISGNRETEAFF. CDR3 sequence (DNA): TGTGCCATCAGTGGGAACAGGGAGACTGAAGCTTTCTTT.

This clonotype was counted between two and nine times. The V gene is TRBV7-6, the J gene TRBJ2-7, with D possibly being TRBD1 or TRBD2 (5 bases each). CDR1 and CDR2 from the germline V gene are SGHVS and FNYEAQ. The CDR3 has 14 amino acids. With 2 bases removed from V and 5 bases from J, the gap between germline ends came to 13 bases. CDR3 DNA: TGTGCCAGCAGCTTATCGGGGCAGGGTAACGAGCAGTACTTC. It translates to CASSLSGQGNEQYF. Full variable domain (rest looked up from reference TRBV7-6 and TRBJ2-7): GAGVSQSPRYKVTKRGQDVALRCDPISGHVSLYWYRQALGQGPEFLTYFNYEAQQDKSGLPNDRFSAERPEGSISTLTIQRTEQRDSAMYRCASSLSGQGNEQYFGPGTRLTVT.

Regarding this clonotype: One junction end disagrees with the germline gene, perhaps due to a read error. V is TRBV7-6 and J is TRBJ2-1, with TRBD2 matching 8 bases. There are 14 residues in the CDR3. Germline CDR1 is SGHVS and CDR2 is FNYEAQ. CDR3 sequence: CASSLSSGGGNEQF. The DNA of the CDR3 is TGTGCCAGCAGCTTAAGCAGCGGGGGTGGCAATGAGCAGTTC.

This clonotype was seen only a few times. The chain carries TRBV7-9 and TRBJ2-1; no definite D call. This CDR3 spans 15 amino acids. V was cut by 1 base and J by 5 bases, with 12 bases left in between. Per germline, CDR1 SEHNR and CDR2 FQNEAQ (reference sequence). CDR3 amino acids: CASSLVRDLNNEQFF. CDR3 sequence (DNA): TGTGCCAGCAGCTTAGTAAGGGATTTAAACAATGAGCAGTTCTTC.